Shown below are 24 T cell receptor beta chains from a single sample sequenced in a study of blood T cells in healthy people across ages (dated by TCRdb to the mid-2010s). Libraries were prepared through 5' RACE. The run used an Illumina HiSeq 2500. A second roughly 6 to 12 cycle PCR used a sample-barcoded 5' primer and a J-beta primer mix. The public sequencing data were trimmed at Q25 with fastp and processed into clonotypes with MiXCR by TCRdb, which kept only in-frame beta chains. One record per CDR3 amino acid sequence lists the most common genes and DNA. The sample contains 950,000 to 1,200,000 distinct CDR3 sequences, 35% to 45% of them found a single time. The ten largest clones represent around 13% of the sample. The sample taken for sequencing was blood. Source of these receptors: a man aged 18 to 30 in good health.

The CDR3 region has the DNA TGCAGTGCCCGTGAACAGGGGGCGCGTGAAAAACTGTTTTTT. Its protein product is CSAREQGAREKLFF. The V call is TRBV20-1, the J call TRBJ1-4, with 9 bases aligning to TRBD1. The trim removed 6 bases at V and 7 bases at J, leaving 9 bases unmatched. The germline V gene encodes CDR1 DFQATT and CDR2 SNEGSKA (reference sequence). The CDR3 contains 14 residues.

This chain uses TRBV4-1 with TRBJ1-1; the D gene is possibly TRBD1 (6 bases). There are 16 residues in the CDR3. Trimming pared 3 bases from V and 1 base from J, leaving 15 bases between. Germline V gene lookup returns CDR1 MGHRA and CDR2 YSYEKL. This CDR3 is CASSQLENRANTEAFF. In DNA form, the CDR3 reads TGCGCCAGCAGCCAGCTTGAGAACAGGGCGAACACTGAAGCTTTCTTT.

This clonotype was detected a few times. The V and J genes are TRBV12-3 or TRBV12-4 and TRBJ1-2, with D uncertain. The CDR3 length is 13 residues. V dropped 3 bases and J dropped 0 bases, with 5 bases sitting between them. CDR3 region: CASSFKANYGYTF. CDR3 nucleotides: TGTGCCAGCAGTTTTAAAGCTAACTATGGCTACACCTTC.

CDR3 DNA: TGTGCCAGTAGTACATCCCTCGAGGGTTTTGGTGGCTACACCTTC. This codes for CASSTSLEGFGGYTF. This chain uses TRBV19 with TRBJ1-2; no definite D call. The V gene's germline CDR1 is LNHDA and CDR2 SQIVND (reference sequence). CDR3 size: 15 residues. Trimming pared 4 bases from V and 7 bases from J, leaving 19 bases between.

This chain connects TRBV19 to TRBJ2-7; 9 bases align to TRBD1. Germline V CDR1 and CDR2: LNHDA, SQIVND (reference sequence). The CDR3 has 13 amino acids. The V gene end was trimmed by 10 bases and the J gene end by 6 bases; junction bases not matched to a gene: 10. In DNA, the CDR3 is TGTGCCACCGGGACAGGGAGGCGTCTCGAGCAGTACTTC. This encodes CATGTGRRLEQYF.

A note on this clonotype: A much larger clonotype is one base distant, so this may be a read error. Likely a read error: the CDR3 ends without its conserved phenylalanine or tryptophan. This chain uses TRBV20-1 with TRBJ2-1; D unresolved. The CDR3 contains 12 residues. The germline V and J ends were trimmed by 5 bases and 5 bases, with 10 bases remaining between them. Germline CDR1 DFQATT, CDR2 SNEGSKA (reference sequence). The CDR3 DNA reads as TGCAGTGCTCGAAGGACGGACAATGAGCAGTTCTTA. Translation gives CSARRTDNEQFL.

The V call is TRBV2, the J call TRBJ2-1, with D unclear. Trimming took off 4 bases at V and 2 bases at J, with 9 bases between the two ends. Germline loops: CDR1 SNHLY, CDR2 FYNNEI. CDR3 length: 14 residues. CDR3 region: CASSGAGTYNEQFF. The CDR3 DNA is TGTGCCAGCAGTGGGGCTGGCACCTACAATGAGCAGTTCTTC.

This chain joins TRBV5-1 and TRBJ2-3; TRBD2 matches 9 bases. CDR3 length: 16 residues. Germline CDR1 SGHRS, CDR2 YFSETQ. J was trimmed by 5 bases and V by 4 bases; bases with no gene match: 11. The CDR3 is CASSPGLADPQDTQYF. The CDR3 DNA sequence: TGCGCCAGCAGCCCGGGACTAGCCGACCCCCAAGATACGCAGTATTTT.

The V and J genes are TRBV28 and TRBJ1-5; possible D gene TRBD1, 5 bases. The CDR3 runs 16 residues. Germline V lookup: CDR1 MDHEN, CDR2 SYDVKM. The V gene lost 3 bases and the J gene lost 1 base, with 13 bases spanning the gap. This CDR3 reads CASSLGPIESNQPQHF. The CDR3 nucleotides are TGTGCCAGCAGTTTGGGGCCCATCGAGAGCAATCAGCCCCAGCATTTT.

This sequence joins TRBV20-1 and TRBJ1-2; tentative D call: TRBD1 (6 bases). The CDR3 has 13 residues. Germline V CDR1 and CDR2: DFQATT, SNEGSKA (reference sequence). V shed 3 bases and J shed 6 bases, with 14 bases lying between them. This CDR3 reads CSASQGRNDGYTF. CDR3 DNA sequence: TGCAGTGCTAGCCAGGGGCGCAACGATGGCTACACCTTC.

J is TRBJ1-6 and V is TRBV4-3; perhaps TRBD1 as D (5 bases). The CDR3 is 15 residues long. The germline gives CDR1 LGHNA, CDR2 YSLEER. V shed 0 bases and J shed 8 bases, with 11 bases lying between them. The CDR3 reads CASSQDNRGHSPLHF. The CDR3 coding sequence is TGCGCCAGCAGCCAAGATAACCGGGGACATTCACCCCTCCACTTT.

Turning to this clonotype: The junction departs from the called germline gene at one end, perhaps through a read error. J is TRBJ1-2 and V is TRBV20-1; no firm D call. Germline V gene sequence: CDR1 DFQATT, CDR2 SNEGSKA (reference sequence). This CDR3 is 11 amino acids long. The CDR3 nucleotides are TGCAGTGCTTACAATAACAATGGCCACACCTTC. It encodes CSAYNNNGHTF.

This clonotype was recorded once. V is TRBV20-1 and J is TRBJ2-7, with 9 bases identical to TRBD2. Germline CDR1 DFQATT, CDR2 SNEGSKA (reference sequence). This CDR3 contains 14 residues. The ends lost 4 bases at V and 0 bases at J; junction bases unmatched: 4. CDR3 amino acids: CSAIRLADSYEQYF. The CDR3 DNA sequence: TGCAGTGCTATCAGACTAGCGGACTCCTACGAGCAGTACTTC.

V gene TRBV6-5 combines with J gene TRBJ1-3; D remains ambiguous. The CDR3 consists of 14 residues. CDR1 and CDR2 from the germline V gene are MNHEY and SVGAGI. The V end lost 0 bases, the J end lost 0 bases, and 3 bases lay between the germline ends. The CDR3 here is CASSYSGSGNTIYF. Here the CDR3 DNA reads TGTGCCAGCAGTTACTCCGGCTCTGGAAACACCATATATTTT.

The chain combines TRBV27 with TRBJ2-2; D remains unclear. Germline assignment: CDR1 MNHEY and CDR2 SMNVEV (reference sequence). The CDR3 is 13 amino acids. The ends were cut back, 6 bases at V and 10 bases at J, with 15 bases in the middle. As DNA, the CDR3 is TGTGCCAGCAGCAGCTTAGAGAGCGCGGAGCTGTTTTTT. Protein product: CASSSLESAELFF.

This clonotype was seen only a few times. This rearrangement joins TRBV30 to TRBJ1-6, with a weak D call TRBD1 (6 bases). This CDR3 contains 14 residues. The germline V and J ends were trimmed by 1 base and 8 bases, with 12 bases remaining between them. CDR1 is GTSNPN, CDR2 SVGIG, per germline (reference sequence). The CDR3 protein is CAWSGGGWDSPLHF. CDR3 coding DNA: TGTGCCTGGAGTGGGGGGGGCTGGGATTCACCCCTCCACTTT.

This clonotype has only a few counts. The chain carries TRBV5-6 and TRBJ2-3; tentative D call: TRBD2 (5 bases). This CDR3 is built from 15 residues. Per the germline V gene, CDR1 is SGHDT and CDR2 is YYEEEE. Deletions cut 1 base from V and 2 bases from J, with 11 bases between. The CDR3 nucleotides read TGTGCCAGCAGCTTGTTTTCGGGGAACACAGATACGCAGTATTTT. Its protein product is CASSLFSGNTDTQYF.

The chain combines TRBV5-1 with TRBJ1-3; 8 bases map to TRBD1. V dropped 4 bases and J dropped 2; count of bases not matched to a gene: 8. This CDR3 is built from 16 residues. Germline-derived CDR1 and CDR2 are SGHRS and YFSETQ. The CDR3 region is CASSPHGTGPGNTIYF. In DNA form, the CDR3 reads TGCGCCAGCAGCCCACACGGGACAGGCCCTGGAAACACCATATATTTT.

The J gene is TRBJ1-1, the V gene TRBV6-5; a weak D match, TRBD1 (6 bases). Trimming cost V 8 bases and J 4 bases, with 11 bases left between them. Looked up from germline, CDR1 is MNHEY and CDR2 is SVGAGI. The length of the CDR3 is 12 residues. CDR3 sequence reads: CASQQGSTEAFF. The DNA for the CDR3 is TGTGCCAGCCAACAGGGTAGCACTGAAGCTTTCTTT.

The rearrangement links TRBV14 to TRBJ2-2; a weak D match, TRBD1 (6 bases). CDR3 length: 15 residues. The V gene's germline CDR1 is SGHDN and CDR2 FVKESK. Trimming removed 3 bases at V and 7 bases at J, with 15 bases between. The CDR3: CASSQLGAKIGELFF. The CDR3 DNA reads TGTGCCAGCAGCCAGTTGGGGGCAAAGATCGGGGAGCTGTTTTTT.

This clonotype was observed a handful of times. The V call is TRBV15, the J call TRBJ1-6, with D possibly matching TRBD1 (6 bases). V lost 4 bases and J lost 7, with 11 bases in between. The CDR3 spans 14 residues. From germline, CDR1 is LNHNV and CDR2 YYDKDF (reference sequence). CDR3 region: CATSTGQPNSPLHF. In DNA, the CDR3 is TGTGCCACCAGCACCGGACAGCCAAATTCACCCCTCCACTTT.

This clonotype was seen a few times. The CDR3 DNA sequence: TGCGCCAGCAGCTTGGTCGGACAGATGAATGAGCAGTTCTTC. This translates into CASSLVGQMNEQFF. This chain links TRBV5-1 with TRBJ2-1; tentative D call: TRBD1 (6 bases). Trimming shortened V by 0 bases and J by 7 bases, and 11 bases separated the two germline ends. Germline CDR1 and CDR2: SGHRS and YFSETQ. The CDR3 is made up of 14 amino acids.

The rearrangement uses TRBV20-1 and TRBJ1-1; D is undetermined. Trimming removed 6 bases at V and 3 bases at J, with 14 bases between. CDR1 DFQATT and CDR2 SNEGSKA come from the germline V gene (reference sequence). The CDR3 covers 13 residues. The CDR3 DNA follows: TGCAGTGCCCCGGCCAAGAGGGACACTGAAGCTTTCTTT. As protein: CSAPAKRDTEAFF.

This clonotype was counted between two and nine times. This chain uses TRBV4-3 with TRBJ2-7; the D gene is possibly TRBD2 (6 bases). This CDR3 has 15 residues. V lost 3 bases to trimming and J lost 6 bases, with 18 bases between them. The germline V gene encodes CDR1 LGHNA and CDR2 YSLEER. CDR3 DNA sequence: TGCGCCAGCAGCCATTCCGGGACTTATTACAGCGAGCAGTACTTC. It is translated as CASSHSGTYYSEQYF.